Each of the 30 T cell receptor beta chains below was sequenced from the same sample in a study of control samples from healthy donors and cancer patients. Clones were read by immunoSEQ multiplex PCR, and TCRdb kept only the in-frame ones, dropping some. The sample has around 100,000 clones; roughly 92% are singletons. The material sequenced was blood. Source of these receptors: a human donor in good health. The donor label of this sample is uncertain.

This sequence joins TRBV10-1 and TRBJ2-3; unclear D gene. Trimming took off 6 bases at V and 0 bases at J, with 13 bases between the two ends. CDR1 is WNHNN and CDR2 is SYGVQD in the germline V gene (reference sequence). The CDR3 consists of 15 residues. The CDR3 nucleotides are TGCGCCAGCAGCGTCCTAGGTTCTAGCACAGATACGCAGTATTTT. This translates into CASSVLGSSTDTQYF.

The chain combines TRBV29-1 with TRBJ1-1, with D tentatively TRBD1 (6 bases). The CDR3 is made up of 15 amino acids. Germline V gene data show CDR1 as SQVTM and CDR2 as ANQGSEA. Between the trimmed V and J ends, which lost 8 bases and 0 bases, there was a span of 19 bases. The CDR3 is CSYMSDRLMNTEAFF. CDR3 nucleotides: TGCAGCTACATGTCGGACAGATTAATGAACACTGAAGCTTTCTTT. The full variable domain, its missing parts supplied by reference TRBV29-1 and TRBJ1-1, is SAVISQKPSRDICQRGTSLTIQCQVDSQVTMMFWYRQQPGQSLTLIATANQGSEATYESGFVIDKFPISRPNLTFSTLTVSNMSPEDSSIYLCSYMSDRLMNTEAFFGQGTRLTVV.

The gene calls are TRBV6-1 and TRBJ2-3; 11 nucleotides match TRBD2. Germline CDR1 is MNHNS and CDR2 is SASEGT. The CDR3 is 16 amino acids. After removal of 0 bases from V and 4 bases from J, the junction contained 3 bases not matched to a gene. In nucleotides, the CDR3 is TGTGCCAGCAGTGAAGCGGTAGCGGGGGGGGCAGATACGCAGTATTTT. This sequence encodes CASSEAVAGGADTQYF.

The table lists this clone with a count of one. The chain recombines TRBV5-4 with TRBJ1-2; 8 bases map to TRBD1. Germline CDR1 SGHNT, CDR2 YYREEE (reference sequence). Trimming removed 7 bases from V and 7 bases from J; junction bases left unmatched: 6. The CDR3 length is 12 residues. CDR3 loop: CASAQGATGYTF. As DNA, the CDR3 is TGTGCCAGCGCCCAGGGGGCAACTGGCTACACCTTC.

The chain combines TRBV10-3 with TRBJ1-1; D not certain. Germline lookup yields CDR1 ENHRY and CDR2 SYGVKD. V lost 4 bases to trimming and J lost 5 bases, with 11 bases between them. The CDR3 length is 13 residues. In DNA form, the CDR3 reads TGTGCCATCAGTGTAGGGATTGAGACTGAAGCTTTCTTT. This codes for CAISVGIETEAFF.

The chain joins TRBV24-1 to TRBJ2-5, with 9 bases aligning to TRBD2. Germline CDR1 and CDR2: KGHDR and SFDVKD. The CDR3 spans 17 residues. V shed 3 bases and J 5 bases; nucleotides not matched to a gene: 12. Here the CDR3 reads CATSDNDSGGETETQYF. The CDR3 nucleotides read TGTGCCACCAGTGATAACGATAGCGGGGGTGAGACGGAGACCCAGTACTTC.

The gene calls are TRBV6-5 and TRBJ1-4; D not resolved. CDR3 length equals 15 residues. V was shortened by 5 bases and J by 10 bases, with 20 bases between the two germline ends. Germline loops: CDR1 MNHEY, CDR2 SVGAGI. CDR3 region: CASSLFSAIGGKLFF. The CDR3 DNA reads TGTGCCAGCAGTCTATTCTCGGCTATAGGAGGAAAACTGTTTTTT.

This clone was counted only a few times. Other DNA sequences in this specimen translate into the identical CDR3. The V call is TRBV7-3, the J call TRBJ2-1; D possibly uses TRBD1 or TRBD2 (6 bases each). Germline V CDR1 and CDR2: SGHTA, FQGTGA. CDR3 length equals 19 residues. Trimming removed 5 bases at V and 0 bases at J, with 23 bases between. For the CDR3, the DNA is TGTGCCAGCAGCCGAAAGGGGGGTGTAGGGGAGAGCTCCTACAATGAGCAGTTCTTC. Translation: CASSRKGGVGESSYNEQFF.

The chain recombines TRBV13 with TRBJ1-2, with D possibly TRBD1 on 6 matching bases. Trimming took off 4 bases at V and 8 bases at J, with 14 bases between the two ends. Germline CDR1 and CDR2: PRHDT and FYEKMQ (reference sequence). This CDR3 is built from 13 residues. The CDR3 DNA sequence: TGTGCCAGCAGCTCGCGAACAGGGCAGGGCTACACCTTC. Translating gives CASSSRTGQGYTF.

The chain links TRBV30 to TRBJ1-6; TRBD1 matches at 8 bases. This CDR3 contains 13 residues. Germline CDR1 and CDR2: GTSNPN and SVGIG (reference sequence). V was pared by 3 bases and J by 9 bases, with 4 bases of the junction left unmatched. This CDR3 is CAWRTGDGSPLHF. DNA for the CDR3: TGTGCCTGGAGGACAGGGGACGGTTCACCCCTCCACTTT.

In this sample, this clone turned up once. The chain is built from TRBV10-3 and TRBJ2-7, with D possibly being TRBD1 (5 bases). Trimming took 7 bases from V and 3 from J, leaving 13 bases between them. The CDR3 extends over 13 amino acids. Germline V gene lookup returns CDR1 ENHRY and CDR2 SYGVKD. In DNA form, the CDR3 reads TGTGCCATCAAAGCAGGACAACACTACGAGCAGTACTTC. Translation: CAIKAGQHYEQYF.

This chain uses TRBV29-1 with TRBJ1-1; possibly TRBD1 for D (6 bases). Germline-derived CDR1 and CDR2 are SQVTM and ANQGSEA. The CDR3 contains 13 residues. Trimming removed 6 bases from V and 7 bases from J, with 18 bases in between. CDR3 amino acids: CSVSTGTPYEAFF. DNA of the CDR3: TGCAGCGTCTCTACCGGGACACCTTATGAAGCTTTCTTT. Supplemented by reference TRBV29-1 and TRBJ1-1, the full variable domain reads SAVISQKPSRDICQRGTSLTIQCQVDSQVTMMFWYRQQPGQSLTLIATANQGSEATYESGFVIDKFPISRPNLTFSTLTVSNMSPEDSSIYLCSVSTGTPYEAFFGQGTRLTVV.

The chain links TRBV6-6 to TRBJ2-5; 8 bases align to TRBD2. Germline loops: CDR1 MNHNY, CDR2 SVGAGI (reference sequence). The length of the CDR3 is 13 residues. V was clipped by 6 bases and J by 7 bases; unmatched bases: 7. CDR3: CASRLGGVGTQYF. CDR3 nucleotide sequence: TGTGCCAGCAGACTCGGGGGGGTTGGGACCCAGTACTTC.

This chain joins TRBV29-1 and TRBJ1-2; TRBD1 agrees at 7 bases. J gave up 3 bases and V 7 bases, and 8 bases lay outside the gene matches. The CDR3 has 13 residues. Germline V gives CDR1 SQVTM, CDR2 ANQGSEA. In DNA form, the CDR3 reads TGCAGCGCCGACAGGGAGTATGACTATGGCTACACCTTC. It yields the protein CSADREYDYGYTF. The complete variable domain, with remaining parts taken from reference TRBV29-1 and TRBJ1-2, reads SAVISQKPSRDICQRGTSLTIQCQVDSQVTMMFWYRQQPGQSLTLIATANQGSEATYESGFVIDKFPISRPNLTFSTLTVSNMSPEDSSIYLCSADREYDYGYTFGSGTRLTVV.

The chain carries TRBV18 and TRBJ1-3; D is perhaps TRBD1 (5 bases). The CDR3 loop spans 16 amino acids. With 2 bases removed from V and 0 bases from J, the gap between germline ends came to 11 bases. The V gene's germline CDR1 is KGHSH and CDR2 LQKENI. In nucleotides, the CDR3 is TGTGCCAGCTCACCATCGACAGTCGTCTCTGGAAACACCATATATTTT. Amino acids: CASSPSTVVSGNTIYF. Full variable domain (remainder filled in from reference TRBV18 and TRBJ1-3): NAGVMQNPRHLVRRRGQEARLRCSPMKGHSHVYWYRQLPEEGLKFMVYLQKENIIDESGMPKERFSAEFPKEGPSILRIQQVVRGDSAAYFCASSPSTVVSGNTIYFGEGSWLTVV.

The rearrangement links TRBV18 to TRBJ1-4; 7 bases are a match to TRBD1. The CDR3 loop spans 14 amino acids. Germline V lookup: CDR1 KGHSH, CDR2 LQKENI. Germline trimming cut 4 bases from V and 11 bases from J; bases unmatched to any gene: 10. Here the CDR3 reads CASSLGQAREKLFF. Here the CDR3 DNA reads TGTGCCAGCTCACTTGGACAGGCAAGGGAGAAACTGTTTTTT.

The chain links TRBV3-1 (or the pseudogene TRBV3-2) to TRBJ2-1; no definite D call. This CDR3 has 16 amino acids. Trimming shortened V by 0 bases and J by 3 bases, and 12 bases separated the two germline ends. The germline V gene encodes CDR1 LGHDT and CDR2 YNNKEL (reference sequence). This chain's CDR3 is CASSQDRPRSYNEQFF. For the CDR3, the DNA is TGTGCCAGCAGCCAAGATCGTCCTAGAAGCTACAATGAGCAGTTCTTC.

This CDR3 reads CASSPTSFSGPQETQYF. In nucleotides, the CDR3 is TGTGCCAGCTCACCGACGTCCTTTAGCGGGCCCCAAGAGACCCAGTACTTC. The chain links TRBV18 to TRBJ2-5; 7 bases match TRBD2. Trimming at V came to 3 bases and at J to 1 base, leaving 11 bases not matched to a gene. The CDR3 is 17 residues long. Germline V gene lookup returns CDR1 KGHSH and CDR2 LQKENI.

The V call is TRBV5-1, the J call TRBJ1-2; perhaps TRBD1 as D (5 bases). The germline gives CDR1 SGHRS, CDR2 YFSETQ. The CDR3 spans 15 residues. Between the trimmed V and J ends, which lost 4 bases and 4 bases, there was a span of 17 bases. In DNA, the CDR3 is TGCGCCAGCAGCCTCACGGGGGAGGGGAGCTATGGCTACACCTTC. This gives the protein CASSLTGEGSYGYTF.

The J gene is TRBJ2-7, the V gene TRBV7-8, with 7 bases lining up with TRBD2. The CDR3 totals 14 residues. The germline V gene encodes CDR1 SGHVS and CDR2 FQNEAQ. The V segment lost 5 bases and the J segment 1 base; nucleotides outside the gene matches: 5. The CDR3 is CASSIGTNSYEQYF. CDR3 sequence (DNA): TGTGCCAGCAGCATCGGGACTAATTCCTACGAGCAGTACTTC.

V usage is TRBV13 and J usage is TRBJ1-1; the match to TRBD1 covers 9 bases. This CDR3 contains 16 residues. Per the germline V gene, CDR1 is PRHDT and CDR2 is FYEKMQ (reference sequence). J was trimmed by 1 base and V by 5 bases; bases with no gene match: 8. Here the CDR3 reads CASSEKGQGTNTEAFF. DNA of the CDR3: TGTGCCAGCAGCGAAAAGGGACAGGGAACGAACACTGAAGCTTTCTTT.

V is TRBV20-1 and J is TRBJ1-1, with D hard to call. The CDR3 is 11 amino acids. Germline CDR1 reads DFQATT; CDR2 reads SNEGSKA (reference sequence). Trimming pared 6 bases from V and 1 base from J, leaving 6 bases between. CDR3 sequence: CSAFKNTEAFF. CDR3 in DNA: TGCAGTGCGTTTAAGAACACTGAAGCTTTCTTT.

This chain links TRBV12-3 or TRBV12-4 with TRBJ1-2, with D perhaps TRBD1 (5 bases). V dropped 3 bases and J dropped 8 bases, with 13 bases sitting between them. The CDR3 consists of 13 residues. The CDR3 here is CASSFARAGGYTF. In DNA, the CDR3 is TGTGCCAGCAGTTTTGCCAGGGCGGGAGGCTACACCTTC.

V usage is TRBV19 and J usage is TRBJ2-1; no definite D call. The CDR3 sequence is 13 residues long. V lost 5 bases, J lost 10 bases, and 15 bases lay in between. Per germline, CDR1 LNHDA and CDR2 SQIVND (reference sequence). CDR3 in amino acids: CASSRPGISEQFF. The CDR3 nucleotides read TGTGCCAGTAGTCGGCCAGGAATAAGCGAGCAGTTCTTC.

This chain links TRBV29-1 with TRBJ2-3; 9 bases line up with TRBD2. Germline V lookup: CDR1 SQVTM, CDR2 ANQGSEA. The CDR3 spans 17 residues. The V and J ends lost 5 bases and 3 bases, in that order; junction bases with no gene match: 15. The CDR3 DNA follows: TGCAGCGTTATGGGCCCCTCGGGCGGGGGGGTGACAGATACGCAGTATTTT. Amino acids: CSVMGPSGGGVTDTQYF.

The chain is built from TRBV5-1 and TRBJ2-4; TRBD2 matches 7 bases. Trimming at V came to 2 bases and at J to 11 bases, leaving 10 bases not matched to a gene. CDR1 and CDR2 (germline): SGHRS, YFSETQ. The CDR3 spans 14 residues. The CDR3 DNA is TGCGCCAGCAGCTTAGATCCGGGACTACCACTTCAGTACTTC. Translated: CASSLDPGLPLQYF. The variable domain in full, with the rest retrieved from reference TRBV5-1 and TRBJ2-4, is KAGVTQTPRYLIKTRGQQVTLSCSPISGHRSVSWYQQTPGQGLQFLFEYFSETQRNKGNFPGRFSGRQFSNSRSEMNVSTLELGDSALYLCASSLDPGLPLQYFGAGTRLSVL.

The chain recombines TRBV19 with TRBJ1-5, with 7 bases that match TRBD1. The CDR3 has 16 amino acids. Trimming took 7 bases from V and 0 from J; bases not matched to a gene: 9. Germline V gene lookup returns CDR1 LNHDA and CDR2 SQIVND (reference sequence). The DNA for the CDR3 is TGTGCCAGTAATCAGGGGACAGTTTATAGCAATCAGCCCCAGCATTTT. Translated: CASNQGTVYSNQPQHF.

In this sample, this clone turned up once. The V gene is TRBV18, the J gene TRBJ1-5; D perhaps matches TRBD1 (6 bases). This CDR3 is 16 amino acids long. CDR1 and CDR2 (germline): KGHSH, LQKENI. Trimming left V 2 bases short and J 7 bases short, with 18 bases between. The CDR3: CASSPWEGGPGQPQHF. CDR3 DNA sequence: TGTGCCAGCTCACCATGGGAGGGGGGACCAGGACAGCCCCAGCATTTT. The whole variable domain, filled in from reference TRBV18 and TRBJ1-5, reads NAGVMQNPRHLVRRRGQEARLRCSPMKGHSHVYWYRQLPEEGLKFMVYLQKENIIDESGMPKERFSAEFPKEGPSILRIQQVVRGDSAAYFCASSPWEGGPGQPQHFGDGTRLSIL.

The chain couples TRBV5-4 to TRBJ1-6; 8 positions match TRBD1. Germline V gene sequence: CDR1 SGHNT, CDR2 YYREEE (reference sequence). V trimming: 4 bases; J trimming: 7 bases; junction bases outside the gene matches: 13. This CDR3 has 17 residues. The CDR3 DNA reads as TGTGCCAGCAGCGGCAGACAGGGGACGAAAACGAATTCACCCCTCCACTTT. Translation gives CASSGRQGTKTNSPLHF.

V is TRBV27 and J is TRBJ1-4; D is possibly TRBD1 (6 bases). The CDR3 contains 14 residues. Germline values: CDR1 MNHEY, CDR2 SMNVEV (reference sequence). Trimming removed 6 bases at V and 7 bases at J, with 15 bases between. CDR3 nucleotides: TGTGCCAGCAGGAAAGGGGGGGAGGCTGAAAAACTGTTTTTT. Residues: CASRKGGEAEKLFF.